This passage covers 23 T cell receptor beta chains from one sample sequenced in a study of regulatory T cells in long-lasting Graves disease. CDR3-region Arm-PCR and iRepertoire HTBI primers produced the TCR beta libraries. One entry per CDR3 protein, called by TCRdb with MiXCR from the multiplex PCR reads. The table has about half a million distinct CDR3 sequences, 9.5% to 15% seen once. The time point is: newly diagnosed GD, antithyroid drugs for less than 3 months. RNA extracted from PBMCs served as the sequencing template. These records were also assigned to another study, of T cells in Graves' hyperthyroidism and ophthalmopathy.

Source: peripheral blood mononuclear cells (PBMCs), taken at new diagnosis, from a patient treated with antithyroid drugs. The receptor source for this set is a woman aged 25-40 years with Graves disease.

This clonotype has a count of ten or more. The J gene is TRBJ1-1, the V gene TRBV28, with D perhaps TRBD1 (6 bases). CDR1 MDHEN and CDR2 SYDVKM come from the germline V gene. CDR3 length equals 14 residues. V was trimmed by 6 bases and J by 4 bases, leaving 15 bases between them. This chain's CDR3 is CASRGINRATEAFF. In DNA form, the CDR3 reads TGTGCCAGCAGGGGTATCAACAGGGCCACTGAAGCTTTCTTT.

This clonotype was counted ten times or more. The chain joins TRBV13 to TRBJ1-1, with 8 bases that match TRBD1. Germline values: CDR1 PRHDT, CDR2 FYEKMQ (reference sequence). V lost 6 bases and J lost 7; bases outside the gene matches: 13. The CDR3 loop spans 15 amino acids. The CDR3 reads CASSPQGARIGEAFF. DNA for the CDR3: TGTGCCAGCAGTCCTCAGGGGGCCCGGATTGGTGAAGCTTTCTTT.

This clonotype was seen at least ten times. This chain connects TRBV6-4 to TRBJ1-5; D not certain. CDR1 and CDR2 from the germline V gene are MRHNA and SNTAGT. V dropped 0 bases and J dropped 1 base, with 16 bases sitting between them. The CDR3 extends over 18 amino acids. The CDR3 DNA reads as TGTGCCAGCAGTGACTCAGAGACCCTCATAGGCAGCAATCAGCCCCAGCATTTT. This sequence encodes CASSDSETLIGSNQPQHF.

This clonotype was observed at least ten times. J is TRBJ1-2 and V is TRBV2; 9 bases are shared with TRBD1. There are 15 residues in the CDR3. Germline V gene sequence: CDR1 SNHLY, CDR2 FYNNEI. The trim removed 5 bases at V and 4 bases at J, leaving 8 bases unmatched. CDR3 sequence: CASSNRDRVPYGYTF. The CDR3 DNA reads TGTGCCAGCAGTAACCGGGACAGGGTTCCCTATGGCTACACCTTC.

This clonotype has a count of ten or more. This chain links TRBV29-1 with TRBJ2-7; no clear D gene. Trimming removed 3 bases from V and 2 bases from J, with 11 bases in between. The CDR3 totals 13 residues. The germline gives CDR1 SQVTM, CDR2 ANQGSEA. CDR3 sequence reads: CSVEDDFTYEQYF. The CDR3 region has the DNA TGCAGCGTTGAGGACGACTTCACCTACGAGCAGTACTTC.

This clonotype was counted many times. V gene TRBV2 combines with J gene TRBJ2-1, with D uncertain. Trimming cost V 1 base and J 4 bases, with 5 bases left between them. CDR3 length: 13 residues. Germline CDR1 is SNHLY and CDR2 is FYNNEI. CDR3 coding DNA: TGTGCCAGCAGTGAAGGCTATTACAATGAGCAGTTCTTC. Protein product: CASSEGYYNEQFF.

This clonotype was observed at least ten times. The chain links TRBV9 to TRBJ2-5; the D gene is possibly TRBD2 (6 bases). There are 14 residues in the CDR3. V was pared by 4 bases and J by 3 bases, with 13 bases between. Per the germline V gene, CDR1 is SGDLS and CDR2 is YYNGEE. Written as DNA, the CDR3 is TGTGCCAGCAGCCCTACGGGACTTGAAGAGACCCAGTACTTC. This sequence encodes CASSPTGLEETQYF.

This clonotype has at least ten counts. The CDR3 DNA sequence: TGTGCCAGCAGTGAATATATCTGGGGTAGGTCTGGCTACGAGCAGTACTTC. It translates to CASSEYIWGRSGYEQYF. This chain links TRBV6-1 with TRBJ2-7, with no clear D. The germline gives CDR1 MNHNS, CDR2 SASEGT. The CDR3 is 17 residues long. The V gene lost 2 bases and the J gene lost 3 bases, with 20 bases spanning the gap.

This clonotype showed up many times. The chain has TRBV20-1 and TRBJ1-4; D is perhaps TRBD1 (6 bases). The length of the CDR3 is 15 residues. Germline CDR1 and CDR2: DFQATT and SNEGSKA (reference sequence). Trimming cost V 1 base and J 8 bases, with 17 bases left between them. The chain's CDR3 is CSARGFQGRGEKLFF. CDR3 bases: TGCAGTGCTAGAGGGTTTCAGGGGAGGGGAGAAAAACTGTTTTTT.

Details on this clonotype: This likely traces to a read error, being one base from a far larger clone. The CDR3 DNA sequence: TGTGCCAGCAGACGGACTAGCGGGAGCCAAGAGACCCAGTACTTC. Encoded protein: CASRRTSGSQETQYF. This chain joins TRBV6-2 or TRBV6-3 and TRBJ2-5; 13 positions match TRBD2. The CDR3 runs 15 residues. The germline V gene has CDR1 MNHEY and CDR2 SVGEGT. With V trimmed by 6 bases and J by 1 base, 2 bases remained unmatched.

This clonotype has ten or more counts. The genes are TRBV20-1 and TRBJ2-1, with a weak D call TRBD2 (5 bases). V gave up 0 bases and J gave up 0 bases, with 21 bases separating them. CDR3 length equals 19 residues. Germline V gene data show CDR1 as DFQATT and CDR2 as SNEGSKA (reference sequence). The CDR3 loop reads CSARDQSASLVFSYNEQFF. CDR3 DNA: TGCAGTGCTAGAGATCAATCAGCCTCACTAGTTTTCTCCTACAATGAGCAGTTCTTC.

The chain is built from TRBV20-1 and TRBJ1-2; weak D call: TRBD1 (5 bases). Germline V lookup: CDR1 DFQATT, CDR2 SNEGSKA (reference sequence). V gave up 3 bases and J gave up 8 bases, with 13 bases separating them. This CDR3 is 12 amino acids long. CDR3 DNA sequence: TGCAGTGCTAGGGGCTCCTCAGGGGGCTACACCTTC. Translating gives CSARGSSGGYTF.

This clonotype was seen repeatedly, ten times or more. The chain joins TRBV18 to TRBJ2-5, with TRBD2 as a possible D gene (5 bases). The CDR3 covers 15 residues. Germline CDR1 is KGHSH and CDR2 is LQKENI. Trimming took 0 bases from V and 5 from J, leaving 13 bases between them. Here the CDR3 reads CASSPPVRVWETQYF. The CDR3 nucleotides read TGTGCCAGCTCACCACCGGTGAGGGTATGGGAGACCCAGTACTTC.

This clonotype occurred many times. The rearrangement uses TRBV20-1 and TRBJ1-1; D unresolved. Trimming shortened V by 7 bases and J by 4 bases, and 10 bases separated the two germline ends. The CDR3 runs to 11 residues. The germline gives CDR1 DFQATT, CDR2 SNEGSKA (reference sequence). In DNA form, the CDR3 reads TGCAGTGGGGAGGTAGGCACTGAAGCTTTCTTT. Encoded protein: CSGEVGTEAFF.

This clonotype showed up many times. J is TRBJ2-1 and V is TRBV7-9, with 9 bases aligning to TRBD2. CDR1 and CDR2 (germline): SEHNR, FQNEAQ (reference sequence). This CDR3 region has 16 residues. The V and J ends lost 2 bases and 4 bases, in that order; junction bases with no gene match: 6. CDR3 nucleotide sequence: TGTGCCAGCAGCTTAAGAAGGCGGGAGGGGTACAATGAGCAGTTCTTC. This encodes CASSLRRREGYNEQFF.

The chain combines TRBV11-3 with TRBJ2-1; 9 bases agree with TRBD2. Trimming at V came to 9 bases and at J to 0 bases, leaving 18 bases not matched to a gene. Germline V gives CDR1 SGHNT, CDR2 YENEEA. The CDR3 covers 19 residues. In DNA form, the CDR3 reads TGTGCCAGTCCAAAACCGGGACTAGCACTCCTAAGCTCCTACAATGAGCAGTTCTTC. Protein product: CASPKPGLALLSSYNEQFF.

This clonotype was detected many times. This chain connects TRBV6-5 to TRBJ2-5; 9 nucleotides match TRBD2. With 0 bases clipped from V and 4 bases from J, the junction kept 6 bases outside the gene matches. The CDR3 runs to 16 residues. The germline V gene encodes CDR1 MNHEY and CDR2 SVGAGI. CDR3 protein: CASSYSASGIVETQYF. In DNA, the CDR3 is TGTGCCAGCAGTTACTCGGCTAGCGGGATTGTAGAGACCCAGTACTTC.

The sample holds a few counts of this clonotype. The rearrangement joins TRBV9 to TRBJ2-1; the match to TRBD2 covers 7 bases. V lost 3 bases and J lost 7; bases outside the gene matches: 10. Looked up from germline, CDR1 is SGDLS and CDR2 is YYNGEE. This CDR3 is 15 amino acids long. The CDR3 DNA is TGTGCCAGCAGCGGGGGACTACCTAGGTCAAATGAGCAGTTCTTC. Its translation is CASSGGLPRSNEQFF.

V gene TRBV11-2 combines with J gene TRBJ2-3; 10 bases are a match to TRBD2. From germline, CDR1 is SGHAT and CDR2 FQNNGV. The ends lost 4 bases at V and 5 bases at J; junction bases unmatched: 6. The CDR3 has 15 residues. CDR3 protein: CASSSWTSGRDTQYF. For the CDR3, the DNA is TGTGCCAGCAGCTCCTGGACTAGCGGTCGAGATACGCAGTATTTT.

This chain connects TRBV13 to TRBJ2-1; D possibly corresponds to TRBD2 (6 bases). Trimming cost V 5 bases and J 2 bases, with 16 bases left between them. CDR1 and CDR2 (germline): PRHDT, FYEKMQ (reference sequence). The CDR3 consists of 16 residues. The CDR3: CASSDSSGLPYNEQFF. The CDR3 nucleotides read TGTGCCAGCAGCGATAGTAGCGGCCTCCCCTACAATGAGCAGTTCTTC.

This clonotype was counted at least ten times. This sequence joins TRBV7-3 and TRBJ1-2, with D uncertain. This CDR3 contains 13 residues. Germline V gene sequence: CDR1 SGHTA, CDR2 FQGTGA. Trimming stripped 5 bases from V and 0 bases from J, with 7 bases between. The CDR3 sequence: CASSPDANYGYTF. The CDR3 nucleotides are TGTGCCAGCAGCCCGGACGCTAACTATGGCTACACCTTC.

This clonotype was observed many times. This chain joins TRBV29-1 and TRBJ2-7; 9 bases align to TRBD2. This CDR3 is 13 amino acids long. The V gene end was trimmed by 5 bases and the J gene end by 0 bases; junction bases not matched to a gene: 2. Germline V lookup: CDR1 SQVTM, CDR2 ANQGSEA. DNA for the CDR3: TGCAGCGTTAGCGGGAGGACCTCCTACGAGCAGTACTTC. Encoded protein: CSVSGRTSYEQYF.

This clonotype was observed many times. In DNA form, the CDR3 reads TGTGCCAGCAGTTTATTGGGAGGTAGTAGCACAGATACGCAGTATTTT. Protein: CASSLLGGSSTDTQYF. The chain is built from TRBV28 and TRBJ2-3, with D maybe TRBD2 (6 bases). Germline assignment: CDR1 MDHEN and CDR2 SYDVKM. This CDR3 is 16 amino acids long. V lost 1 base and J lost 0, with 11 bases in between.